The entry below gives a single T cell receptor beta chain sequence along with its context. This clonotype was seen a few times. Its antigen remains undetermined. No base qualities exist here, and no much larger clone lies one base off it. This entry is derived from a study of blood T cells in healthy people across ages (dated by TCRdb to between 2015 and 2017). About the study as a whole: In model experiments, template switching captured about one uniquely barcoded TCR beta cDNA molecule for every two T cells. To track age-related changes in TCR beta repertoire diversity, the study relied on deep sequencing normalized with unique cDNA molecular identifiers. The donors were split into four age groups: young (average roughly 15 years), middle-aged (nearly 40), aged (roughly 68) and long-lived (roughly 80). Donors of different ages were randomly distributed across sequencing lanes to avoid experimental bias. The study analyzed two additional independent replicas of 1 million unique cDNA reads from the same blood draw for two donors, one aged 18 to 29 and one aged 80 or older. What the research found in general, with its limitations: The CMV infection status of donors was not known, potentially confounding age-related changes in expanded clonotypes. Since profiling was done on bulk unsorted PBMCs, naive and antigen-experienced compartments could not be conclusively compared. Observed TCR beta diversity per million T cells fell roughly linearly with age, and a significant reduction was already apparent by age roughly 40. Estimates of total diversity based on one million sequenced T cells were regarded as lower bounds and as underestimates. Compared with the aged group, the long-lived group had more naive CD4+ T cells, fewer expanded clones and increased TCR diversity, a pattern suggesting age selection. Observed TCR beta diversity correlated strongly with the percentage of naive T cells measured by flow cytometry.

The library came from 5' RACE. Instrument on record: Illumina HiSeq 2500. A second PCR of about 6 to 12 cycles was run with a J-beta primer mix and a sample-barcoded 5' primer. A template-switch 5' adaptor carrying 12 random nucleotides introduced a unique molecular identifier onto each TCR beta cDNA molecule. Each sample yielded at least 3 million CDR3-containing paired-end reads. All of the RNA was converted into first-strand cDNA using the Mint cDNA synthesis kit, with a TRBC-specific oligonucleotide serving as the primer. Following uracil-DNA glycosylase treatment, a first 18-cycle PCR with universal primers M1SS and BC2_uni_R was performed on all cDNA. The original methods were these. For normalization, 1 million high-quality reads, each with a distinct molecular identifier, were randomly selected from each sample. Instead of being binned into consensus sequences, reads that shared molecular identifiers were thrown out. MiTCR, with a Q25 quality threshold and the strictest error-elimination algorithm, was used for CDR3 identification, clonotype clustering and error correction. Lower-bound total TCR beta diversity was estimated with a nonparametric unseen species model using Euler transformation. TCRdb took the public reads, trimmed them with fastp at Q25, ran MiXCR for clone calling and kept in-frame beta chains. Each CDR3 protein gets just one entry, which takes the most common genes and DNA from the rows behind it. The V and J calls were not made by the authors but by TCRdb's processing. Counted in this sample were about 1.6 million distinct CDR3 sequences; 34% of them appeared once. The ten most abundant clones make up 10% to 12% of the sample.

The donors were about 40 Caucasian individuals from Russia, aged roughly 6 to 100 years, who were systemically healthy. Each donor gave ten milliliters of peripheral blood, drawn into EDTA-treated Vacutainer tubes. Ficoll-Paque density-gradient centrifugation was used to isolate PBMCs, with at least 6.5 million per sample. Total RNA, at least 6 micrograms per sample, was extracted from PBMCs with Trizol reagent. For every donor, flow cytometry on a PBMC aliquot measured the percentage of naive CD45RAhigh/CD27high T cells. From its cysteine to its phenylalanine, the CDR3 spans 14 amino acids. The read is trimmed to its CDR3 DNA, 42 bases read in frame from base 1. Via the germline V gene, CDR1 is SGHTA and CDR2 FQGNSA. The junction shows trimming of 5 bases on V and 4 bases on J, plus 15 bases between the germline ends.

What was sequenced was blood. The chain is made from TRBV7-2 and TRBJ2-7; TRBD1 is perhaps the D gene, given 6 matching bases. This sequence originates from a woman in her 30s in good health. The CDR3 reads as follows: CASSRYREPYEQYF. The sequence in DNA is TGTGCCAGCAGCCGTTACAGGGAACCTTACGAGCAGTACTTC.